This T cell receptor (beta chain) stems from a study of T cells after yellow fever vaccination. The V gene's germline CDR1 is DFQATT and CDR2 SNEGSKA (reference sequence). The V gene lost 3 bases and the J gene lost 3 bases, with 16 bases spanning the gap. CDR3 length: 15 residues. By share of the sample, this clonotype is medium-sized. MiXCR, run by TCRdb on the 5' RACE reads, gives a single entry per CDR3 protein. The sample contains 20,000 to 25,000 distinct CDR3 sequences, less than 3.5% of which appear only once. The chain couples TRBV20-1 to TRBJ2-3; D perhaps matches TRBD2 (5 bases). The material sequenced was PBMCs, either bulk or a sorted T-cell subset (CD4+, CD8+, memory, or dextramer-sorted; not recorded which), taken roughly 47 days after the first yellow fever vaccination. The receptor was derived from a man younger than 35 who received the YFV17D yellow fever vaccine. The CDR3, as DNA: TGCAGTGCTAGCGGGGAGTATTACGGGACAGATACGCAGTATTTT. It translates to CSASGEYYGTDTQYF.